A selection of T cell receptor beta chains follows, all from one sample in a study of T-cell memory formation after mild COVID-19. Via MiXCR, TCRdb re-called the 5' RACE reads, giving one row per CDR3 protein. The sample records 100,000 to 130,000 distinct CDR3 sequences, around an eighth being singletons. The sample consisted of PBMCs or a T cell subset sorted from them (not recorded which). The receptor set was obtained from a man between 18 and 29 years old who had mild COVID-19 (a few samples of this study predate the infection). Cell type and time point are not known. CDR3s include the opening cysteine and the closing phenylalanine or tryptophan. D genes are given only for firm matches. Size tells how often a clone was seen (once, few, many) or the class of an expanded clone, and some rows leave it out.

>.|TRBJ2-3|TRBV6-2/TRBV6-3|.
CASSPRVAAVDTQYF
TGTGCCAGCAGCCCCCGAGTAGCGGCGGTAGATACGCAGTATTTT
>.|TRBJ1-2|TRBV4-1|.
CASSQAATANYGYTF
TGCGCCAGCAGCCAAGCAGCAACAGCTAACTATGGCTACACCTTC
>.|TRBJ2-1|TRBV7-9|.
CASSRVTGGGAYYNEQFF
TGTGCCAGCAGTCGCGTTACAGGTGGGGGGGCATACTACAATGAGCAGTTCTTC
>.|TRBJ1-5|TRBV27|many
CASSRGLSNQPQHF
TGTGCCAGCAGCAGGGGTCTTAGCAATCAGCCCCAGCATTTT
>.|TRBJ1-1|TRBV19|few
CASSIGSVLTEAFF
TGTGCCAGTAGTATTGGTTCAGTTTTGACTGAAGCTTTCTTT
>.|TRBJ1-5|TRBV10-2|many
CASGDISNQPQHF
TGCGCCAGCGGGGACATAAGCAATCAGCCCCAGCATTTT
>TRBD1|TRBJ2-7|TRBV6-5|few
CASSKTGYEQYF
TGTGCCAGCAGTAAGACAGGGTACGAGCAGTACTTC
>.|TRBJ1-5|TRBV11-2|.
CASSLQINQPQHF
TGTGCCAGCAGCTTACAGATTAATCAGCCCCAGCATTTT
>.|TRBJ2-2|TRBV12-3/TRBV12-4|many
CASSDVVNGELFF
TGTGCCAGCAGCGACGTAGTTAACGGGGAGCTGTTTTTT
>.|TRBJ2-7|TRBV6-6|.
CASRPAGNEQYF
TGTGCCAGCAGGCCAGCAGGGAACGAGCAGTACTTC
>.|TRBJ2-3|TRBV7-2|.
CASSLTTRTDTQYF
TGTGCCAGCAGCTTAACTACTAGGACAGATACGCAGTATTTT
>TRBD2|TRBJ2-7|TRBV4-1|.
CASSYGLAATYEQYF
TGCGCCAGCAGCTACGGACTAGCGGCGACCTACGAGCAGTACTTC
>TRBD1|TRBJ2-5|TRBV15|.
CATSRGHGTDQETQYF
TGTGCCACCAGCAGAGGCCACGGGACAGACCAAGAGACCCAGTACTTC
>.|TRBJ2-5|TRBV4-1|many
CASSQSRGFQETQYF
TGCGCCAGCAGCCAATCCAGGGGCTTTCAAGAGACCCAGTACTTC
>.|TRBJ1-3|TRBV21-1|few
CASSKNTSTIYF
TGTGCCAGCAGCAAAAATACGAGCACCATATATTTT
>TRBD1|TRBJ2-7|TRBV11-2|many
CASSSGTGDFREQYF
TGTGCCAGCAGCTCCGGGACAGGGGATTTCCGCGAGCAGTACTTC
>.|TRBJ1-1|TRBV4-1|few
CASSQEMGGEAEAFF
TGCGCCAGCAGCCAAGAAATGGGGGGTGAGGCTGAAGCTTTCTTT
>.|TRBJ2-5|TRBV7-3|few
CASSLHGNQETQYF
TGTGCCAGCAGCTTACACGGGAACCAAGAGACCCAGTACTTC
>.|TRBJ1-2|TRBV29-1|many
CSVEAGVVGYGYTF
TGCAGCGTTGAGGCAGGGGTGGTAGGGTATGGCTACACCTTC
>.|TRBJ1-5|TRBV5-6|few
CASSSRGLGPQHF
TGTGCCAGCAGCTCCAGGGGCCTTGGGCCCCAGCATTTT
>.|TRBJ2-5|TRBV7-6|.
CASSSPFGVAAQETQYF
TGTGCCAGCAGCTCTCCCTTCGGGGTAGCGGCCCAAGAGACCCAGTACTTC
>.|TRBJ2-1|TRBV25-1|few
CASSTSPEQFF
TGTGCCAGCAGTACTAGCCCTGAGCAGTTCTTC
>.|TRBJ1-5|TRBV4-1|few
CASSQGAGQGQPQHF
TGCGCCAGCAGCCAAGGGGCAGGGCAGGGACAGCCCCAGCATTTT
>.|TRBJ1-1|TRBV6-5|few
CASSYSRSMNTEAFF
TGTGCCAGCAGTTACTCTCGCAGTATGAACACTGAAGCTTTCTTT
>.|TRBJ2-1|TRBV4-2|few
CASSHSSDYEQFF
TGTGCCAGCAGCCATTCTAGCGACTATGAGCAGTTCTTC
>TRBD2|TRBJ2-3|TRBV4-1|.
CASSHRSSGGAPDTQYF
TGCGCCAGCAGCCATCGATCTAGCGGGGGGGCCCCAGATACGCAGTATTTT
>TRBD1|TRBJ2-5|TRBV4-1|once
CASRTGGQETQYF
TGTGCCAGCAGAACAGGGGGCCAAGAGACCCAGTACTTC